This T cell receptor (beta chain) emerged from a study of T cell responses to AZD1222 COVID-19 vaccine. Overall study results and limits: Repertoires were obtained solely post-peak T cell response.

The CDR3 is made up of 17 amino acids. Germline V gene data show CDR1 as SGHRS and CDR2 as YFSETQ. V trimming: 4 bases; J trimming: 6 bases; junction bases outside the gene matches: 13. Concerning this clone: Antigen: not known.

Repertoires were generated with immunoSEQ multiplex PCR, while TCRdb's copy carries only in-frame clones and drops some. The profile shows around 130,000 clones, nearly 95% of them singletons. Sequencing used peripheral blood, obtained on day 0 of AZD1222 vaccination. This receptor was identified in an adult in good health. This chain uses TRBV5-1 with TRBJ2-3; 11 bases agree with TRBD2. CDR3 sequence (DNA): TGCGCCAGCAGCATCCCTAGCGGGAGGCCCAATCAGGATACGCAGTATTTT. Translating gives CASSIPSGRPNQDTQYF.